This T cell receptor (beta chain) emerged from a study of T cells in Graves' hyperthyroidism and ophthalmopathy. Trimming removed 6 bases at V and 8 bases at J, with 25 bases between. Germline V gives CDR1 MNHNS, CDR2 SASEGT. The CDR3 is 16 amino acids. Amplification yielded TCR beta CDR3 regions, with RNA transcripts as the source. The HTBI primer set served for first-round RT-PCR of the TCR CDR3. TCRdb itself ran the multiplex PCR reads through MiXCR, one entry per CDR3 protein. The table records about 400,000 distinct CDR3 sequences, roughly an eighth of them present only once. The V gene is TRBV6-1, the J gene TRBJ1-2; possibly TRBD1 for D (5 bases). Sequencing used blood. This clonotype was sampled from a woman under 30 with Graves' hyperthyroidism. Here the CDR3 DNA reads TGTGCCAGCAGCAACAGGTTGTTTCAGGGCGGTTACGGCTACACCTTC. This sequence encodes CASSNRLFQGGYGYTF.